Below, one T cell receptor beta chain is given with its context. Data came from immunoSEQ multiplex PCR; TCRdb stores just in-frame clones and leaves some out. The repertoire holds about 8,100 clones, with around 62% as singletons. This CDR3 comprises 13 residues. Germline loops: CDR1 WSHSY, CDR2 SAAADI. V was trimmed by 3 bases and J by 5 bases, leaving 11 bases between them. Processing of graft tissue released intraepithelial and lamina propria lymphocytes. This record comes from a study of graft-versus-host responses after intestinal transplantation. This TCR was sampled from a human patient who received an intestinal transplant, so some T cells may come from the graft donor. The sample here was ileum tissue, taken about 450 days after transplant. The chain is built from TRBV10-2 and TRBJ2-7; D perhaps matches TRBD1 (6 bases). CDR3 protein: CASSDSGEDEQYF. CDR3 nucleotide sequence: TGCGCCAGCAGTGACTCAGGGGAAGACGAGCAGTACTTC.